The source of this T cell receptor beta chain is a study of cytomegalovirus exposure and HLA in healthy donors (dated 2017 in TCRdb). For the wider study: In an earlier analysis of 587 of the donors, approximately 300 Gb of sequence data and approximately 100 million unique TCR beta sequences from approximately 180 million T cells were reported. The study used immunosequencing to profile the T cell repertoires of several hundred subjects and linked those repertoires to cytomegalovirus serostatus. Roughly 300 gigabases of sequencing data and tens of millions of unique TCR sequences were included in an early release covering about 700 HLA-typed donors. Across some 400 genotyped donors of the cohort, an average of about 200,000 unique TCR beta nucleotide sequences per donor were sequenced, and about a sixth of those sequences were non-productive. Among the roughly 370 genotyped donors, around 81% belonged to the genetic ancestry cluster associated with self-reported Caucasian donors. A separate validation cohort of approximately 120 different subjects was used in addition to the 666-subject first cohort. Typing coverage varied by locus: roughly 629-640 donors for A, B, C, DRB1 and DQB1; roughly 520 for DQA1; 606 for DPA1; roughly 450 for DPB1. The study aimed to test whether signatures of past pathogen exposure could be identified by cataloging public T cell receptors. In a later analysis, previously published TCR beta repertoires from roughly 710 donors were re-analyzed and high-resolution HLA genotyping was added so that TCR occurrence patterns could be studied. The later analysis used no new phenotypic data to find candidate immune exposures, relying instead on TCR beta sequences and their occurrence across donors. In an earlier analysis of around 540 of the donors, high-throughput TCR beta sequencing was used to judge whether each TCR beta V gene segment behaved as functional or pseudogenic. Genome-wide SNP genotypes for about three fifths of the roughly 670 donors were used in a later genetic analysis, which treated that subset as a discovery cohort. Both class I and class II loci were covered by HLA typing, at four-digit resolution. The study combined high-throughput TCR immunosequencing, statistical association of individual TCRs with disease status, and machine learning to predict cytomegalovirus infection status. Alongside the repertoire data, information on donor age, sex, ethnicity and CMV serostatus was compiled. Four or five DR-DQ haplotypes were handled as single units for association and clustering because linkage in the cohort was strong. All discovery cohort repertoires had been generated using a single sequencing platform. Results the study describes overall, beyond this receptor: An earlier analysis of some 590 of the donors showed that most TCR beta V segments appeared in productive rearrangements either about 90% or about 30% of the time, which broadly matched IMGT annotations. The classifier was reported to diagnose cytomegalovirus status with high specificity and sensitivity in both the original and validation cohorts. A further reported finding was that TCR beta sequences accurately predicted the HLA-A and HLA-B alleles for most subjects in the first cohort. A cluster of highly shared sequence variants was judged likely to be a technical artifact of the sequencing pipeline. Only TCR beta chains were sequenced in this cohort, and the absence of alpha or paired-chain data limited detectable features. Immune exposure information for the cohort was limited to CMV serostatus. The presence/absence analyses assumed that sequencing depth was roughly uniform across donors, and that assumption may not be true. Several of the top co-occurrence clusters appeared to be linked to parvovirus B19, influenza, CMV and Epstein-Barr virus, according to a later analysis. A total of about 180 TCR beta chains were listed by the study as associated with cytomegalovirus. In a later analysis, the rate of TCR association differed among HLA loci, with DRB1 alleles having the most associated TCRs and HLA-C alleles having the fewest. Most TCR sequences were observed very rarely across donors, whereas some public TCRs were present in many individuals. At a false discovery rate of 0.05, a later analysis linked around 15,000 TCR beta sequences to specific HLA alleles. Linkage disequilibrium might explain the correlated functional status among segregating V segments, but an unknown experimental factor could not be ruled out. In a later genetic analysis, fewer N-insertions in productive TCRs were reported among donors in an Asian-associated ancestry cluster than the roughly 700-donor mean. A few of the identified cytomegalovirus-associated TCR beta chains were confirmed in vitro to be specific for cytomegalovirus antigens. In a later analysis, most CMV-associated TCR beta chains were found to appear HLA-restricted, with HLA associations seemingly driven largely by CMV exposure. HLA typing was unavailable for some donors at each locus, so association tests used only the typed subset. Some IMGT-functional V segments, including TRBV6-2 and TRBV6-3, could not be distinguished by the 87-base-pair reads and were therefore excluded. In a later analysis, HLA-associated TCR beta chains were found to be more clonally expanded and to have lower generation probabilities than equally common non-associated chains. Roughly 15 rarely observed V segments, including chromosome 9 orphons, were excluded from the earlier analysis of approximately 500 of the donors because counts were too low. A later genetic analysis associated a missense DCLRE1C variant with V-gene and J-gene trimming of TCR beta chains, and an independent cohort replicated the association. When HLA alleles, especially DR and DQ, strongly co-occurred, attributing TCR associations to individual alleles was difficult. It was suggested by the authors that the approach could potentially be generalized to other disease states and immunological phenotypes.

In total, approximately 700 healthy bone marrow donors made up the cohort. All cohort members were sampled while nominally healthy, although unrecorded immune exposures were likely present. The donor was CMV seronegative and belonged to the group of over 350 seronegative cohort members. A peripheral blood sample was collected from each donor, and TCR beta sequencing was performed on peripheral blood mononuclear cells. Genomic DNA was extracted from the blood cell samples with the Qiagen DNeasy Blood Extraction Kit. Libraries were built with the immunoSEQ multiplex PCR assay. For the multiplex PCR, a mixture combining 60 forward primers for TCR Vbeta segments and 13 reverse primers for TCR Jbeta segments was used. The CDR3 region of rearranged TCR beta genes was amplified from genomic DNA by a multiplex PCR assay. Amplified TCR beta libraries were sequenced as 87-base-pair reads on the Illumina HiSeq System. Processing in the source paper ran as follows. Across the 500 to 700 repertoires, a later analysis counted approximately 83 million unique TCR beta chains, around 10 million of which were shared by at least two donors. Raw reads were error-corrected and collapsed into unique sequences by a nearest-neighbor algorithm in which closely related sequences were merged to remove PCR and sequencing errors. Alignment of CDR3 sequences to IMGT reference sequences was used to assign V, D and J gene segments. Each retained sequence needed at least a six-nucleotide match to both a V gene segment and a J gene segment. Rearrangements were classified as productive when the CDR3 lacked stop codons and remained in frame with V and J, and all other rearrangements were classified as non-productive. CDR3 was defined by IMGT convention, running from the second conserved V-encoded cysteine to the conserved J-encoded phenylalanine. The earlier analysis of a few hundred of the donors excluded any sequence lacking an unambiguous match to a single V gene segment. An earlier analysis of a few hundred of the donors classified V segments as functional when productive rearrangements were above 56.7% and as segregating when the standard deviation between donors was above 5%. A statistical classification framework was built to diagnose cytomegalovirus status from the catalog of TCR beta chain sequences. In a later analysis, TCR nucleotide sequences were compared against IMGT/GENE-DB human TR gene sequences so that V and J genes could be assigned. In a later analysis, CDR3 sequences and most-parsimonious VDJ recombination scenarios were assigned using the TCRdist pipeline. A later analysis defined each TCR beta chain by its CDR3 amino acid sequence plus V-gene family, and excluded reads lacking a unique V-gene family. As a way to deal with suspected cross-contamination and a sequencing artifact, a later analysis dropped 500 to 700 nucleotide sequences that were highly shared and had low generation probability. A later analysis calculated a clonal expansion index for each public chain from normalized within-repertoire ranks of inferred template counts. Generation probabilities in a later analysis came from a VDJ recombination model fitted to out-of-frame rearrangements, and those results were checked against IGoR. A later analysis scored TCR-TCR, TCR-HLA and TCR-CMV co-occurrence with hypergeometric tests, applying a repertoire-size bias correction to TCR pairs. In a later analysis, false discovery rates were estimated by permuting HLA or CMV assignments 20 times. In a later analysis, co-occurring TCRs were grouped with DBSCAN, and TCRdist sequence similarity was added when clustering was performed within HLA-allele-positive subsets. For co-occurrence clustering, repertoires with fewer than 30,000 or more than 120,000 public chains were excluded, along with several repertoires with anomalous nucleotide sharing. TCRdb's version of the immuneACCESS table is confined to in-frame rearrangements and falls short of the full clone set. An unresolved V gene accounts for under half of the shortfall where checked; the remainder is of unknown origin. V, J and clone size were drawn from that table, and D and trimming were deduced from the DNA. The sample has some 110,000 clones on record, roughly four fifths of them singletons. Of the sample, around 2.1% falls within the top ten clones.

Concerning this clone itself: The antigen this receptor binds is unknown. Base qualities are missing; no much larger clone stands one base away.

The germline V gene specifies MNHNS as CDR1 and SASEGT as CDR2. V is pruned by 3 bases and J by 2 bases, leaving 2 bases of the junction without a gene match. There are 15 amino acids in the CDR3, from cysteine to phenylalanine inclusive. The read is trimmed to its CDR3 DNA, 45 bases read in frame from base 1. The receptor chain draws on TRBV6-1 and TRBJ2-2, and 8 junction bases match TRBD1. The sequencing input was PBMCs. This clonotype was obtained from a man between 45 and 60 years old in good health and CMV-seronegative. The CDR3 region reads CASSEGQDNTGELFF. The DNA reads as follows: TGTGCCAGCAGTGAGGGACAGGATAACACCGGGGAGCTGTTTTTT.